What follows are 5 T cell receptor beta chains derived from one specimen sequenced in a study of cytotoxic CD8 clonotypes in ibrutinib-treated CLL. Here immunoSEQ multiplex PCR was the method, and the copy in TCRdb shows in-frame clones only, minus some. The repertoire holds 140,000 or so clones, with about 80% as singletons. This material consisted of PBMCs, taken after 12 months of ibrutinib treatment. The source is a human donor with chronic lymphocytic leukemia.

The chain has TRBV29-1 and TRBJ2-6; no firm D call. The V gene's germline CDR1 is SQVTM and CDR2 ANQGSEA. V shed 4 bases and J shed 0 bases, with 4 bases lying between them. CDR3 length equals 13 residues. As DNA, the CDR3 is TGCAGCGTTGTGGACTCTGGGGCCAACGTCCTGACTTTC. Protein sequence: CSVVDSGANVLTF. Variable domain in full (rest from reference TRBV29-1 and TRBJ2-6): SAVISQKPSRDICQRGTSLTIQCQVDSQVTMMFWYRQQPGQSLTLIATANQGSEATYESGFVIDKFPISRPNLTFSTLTVSNMSPEDSSIYLCSVVDSGANVLTFGAGSRLTVL.

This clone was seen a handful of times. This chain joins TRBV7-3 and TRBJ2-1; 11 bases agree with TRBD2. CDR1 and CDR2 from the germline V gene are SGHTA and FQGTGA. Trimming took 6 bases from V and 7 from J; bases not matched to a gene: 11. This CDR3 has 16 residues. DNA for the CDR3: TGTGCCAGCAGGGAGGGGCTAGCGGGAGGCCGAAATGAGCAGTTCTTC. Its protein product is CASREGLAGGRNEQFF.

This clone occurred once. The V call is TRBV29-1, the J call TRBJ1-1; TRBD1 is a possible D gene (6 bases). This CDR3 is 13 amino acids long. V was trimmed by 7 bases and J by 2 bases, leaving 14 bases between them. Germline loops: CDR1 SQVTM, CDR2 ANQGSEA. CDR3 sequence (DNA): TGCAGCGGGGGGGGACAACCCAACACTGAAGCTTTCTTT. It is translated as CSGGGQPNTEAFF.

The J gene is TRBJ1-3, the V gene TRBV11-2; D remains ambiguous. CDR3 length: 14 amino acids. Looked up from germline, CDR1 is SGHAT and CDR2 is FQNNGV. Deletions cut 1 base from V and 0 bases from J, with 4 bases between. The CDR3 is CASSLVRSGNTIYF. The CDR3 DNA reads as TGTGCCAGCAGCTTAGTCCGCTCTGGAAACACCATATATTTT. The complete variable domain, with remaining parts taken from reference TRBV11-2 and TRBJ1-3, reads EAGVAQSPRYKIIEKRQSVAFWCNPISGHATLYWYQQILGQGPKLLIQFQNNGVVDDSQLPKDRFSAERLKGVDSTLKIQPAKLEDSAVYLCASSLVRSGNTIYFGEGSWLTVV.

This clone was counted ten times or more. CDR3: CASSSRSRGNQPQHF. The CDR3 DNA is TGTGCCAGCAGCTCCCGTTCTCGGGGCAATCAGCCCCAGCATTTT. The chain uses TRBV7-9 and TRBJ1-5; no definite D call. The germline gives CDR1 SEHNR, CDR2 FQNEAQ (reference sequence). There are 15 residues in the CDR3. V was cut by 4 bases and J by 2 bases, with 12 bases left in between.